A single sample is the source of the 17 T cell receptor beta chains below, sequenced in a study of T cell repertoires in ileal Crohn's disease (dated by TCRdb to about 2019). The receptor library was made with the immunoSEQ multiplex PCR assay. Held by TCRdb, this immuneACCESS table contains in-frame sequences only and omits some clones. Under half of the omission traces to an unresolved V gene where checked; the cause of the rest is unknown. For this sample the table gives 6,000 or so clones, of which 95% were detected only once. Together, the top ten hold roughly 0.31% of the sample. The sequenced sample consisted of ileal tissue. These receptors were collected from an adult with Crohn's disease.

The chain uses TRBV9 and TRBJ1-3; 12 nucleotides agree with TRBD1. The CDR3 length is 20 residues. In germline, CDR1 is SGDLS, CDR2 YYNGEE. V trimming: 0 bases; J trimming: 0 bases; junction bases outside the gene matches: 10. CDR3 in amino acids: CASSVGRGQGALSSGNTIYF. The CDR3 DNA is TGTGCCAGCAGCGTAGGCCGGGGACAGGGGGCCTTGAGCTCTGGAAACACCATATATTTT.

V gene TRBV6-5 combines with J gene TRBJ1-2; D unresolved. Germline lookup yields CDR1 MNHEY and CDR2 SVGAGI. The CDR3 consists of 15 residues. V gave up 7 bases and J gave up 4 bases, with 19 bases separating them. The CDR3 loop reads CASTRYVGGGYGYTF. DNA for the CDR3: TGTGCCAGCACCCGATATGTGGGAGGCGGCTATGGCTACACCTTC.

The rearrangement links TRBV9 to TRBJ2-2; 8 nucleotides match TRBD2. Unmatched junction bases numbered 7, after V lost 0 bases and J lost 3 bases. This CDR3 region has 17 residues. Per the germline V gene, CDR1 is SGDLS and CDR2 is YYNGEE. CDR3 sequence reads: CASSVDSRGGYTGELFF. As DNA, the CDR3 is TGTGCCAGCAGCGTAGACTCTCGCGGGGGGTACACCGGGGAGCTGTTTTTT.

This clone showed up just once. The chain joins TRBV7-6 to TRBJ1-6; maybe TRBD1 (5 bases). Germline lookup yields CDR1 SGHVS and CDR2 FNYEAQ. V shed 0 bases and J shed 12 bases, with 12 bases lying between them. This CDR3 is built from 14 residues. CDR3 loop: CASSLAQGGKPLHF. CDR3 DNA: TGTGCCAGCAGCTTAGCTCAGGGCGGAAAACCCCTCCACTTT.

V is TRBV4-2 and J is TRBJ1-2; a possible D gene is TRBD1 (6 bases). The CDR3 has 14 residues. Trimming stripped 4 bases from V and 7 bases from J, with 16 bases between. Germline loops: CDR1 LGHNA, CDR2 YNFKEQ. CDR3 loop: CASSRTVGALGYTF. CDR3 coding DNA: TGTGCCAGCAGCCGGACTGTGGGGGCGCTTGGCTACACCTTC.

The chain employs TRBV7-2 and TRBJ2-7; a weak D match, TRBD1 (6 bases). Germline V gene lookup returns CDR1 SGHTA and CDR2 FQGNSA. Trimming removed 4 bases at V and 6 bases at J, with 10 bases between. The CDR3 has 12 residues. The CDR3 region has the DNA TGTGCCAGCAGCTACAGGGACGGCGAGCAGTACTTC. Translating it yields CASSYRDGEQYF.

The CDR3 loop is CASSYMPGVTNEKLFF. CDR3 in DNA: TGTGCCAGCAGTTACATGCCAGGGGTTACTAATGAAAAACTGTTTTTT. The chain uses TRBV6-6 and TRBJ1-4; tentatively, D is TRBD1 (6 bases). Germline CDR1 MNHNY, CDR2 SVGAGI (reference sequence). CDR3 size: 16 residues. The V end was cut by 2 bases, the J end by 2 bases, with 12 bases between.

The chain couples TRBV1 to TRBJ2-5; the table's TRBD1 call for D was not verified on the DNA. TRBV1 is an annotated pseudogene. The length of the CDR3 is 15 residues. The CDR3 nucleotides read TGCACCAGCAGCCAAAGCGGGACAGGGGGACAGACCCAGTACTTC. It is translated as CTSSQSGTGGQTQYF.

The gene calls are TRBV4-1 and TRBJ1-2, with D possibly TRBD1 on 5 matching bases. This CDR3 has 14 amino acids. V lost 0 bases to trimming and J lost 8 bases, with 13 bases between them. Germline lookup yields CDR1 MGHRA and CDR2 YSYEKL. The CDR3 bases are TGCGCCAGCAGCCAAGAGATGGGGCAGAGAGGCTACACCTTC. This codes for CASSQEMGQRGYTF.

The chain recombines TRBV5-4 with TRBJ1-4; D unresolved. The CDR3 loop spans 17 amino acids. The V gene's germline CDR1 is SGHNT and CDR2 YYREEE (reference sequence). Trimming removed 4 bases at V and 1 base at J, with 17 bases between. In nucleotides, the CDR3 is TGTGCCAGCAGCCCGACGGGAGGACTGGGAACTAATGAAAAACTGTTTTTT. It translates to CASSPTGGLGTNEKLFF.

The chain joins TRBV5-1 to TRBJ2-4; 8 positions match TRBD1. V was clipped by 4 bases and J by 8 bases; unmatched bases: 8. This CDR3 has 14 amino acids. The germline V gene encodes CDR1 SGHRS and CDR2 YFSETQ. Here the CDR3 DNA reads TGCGCCAGCAGCCTACGGACAGGGTTGGACATTCAGTACTTC. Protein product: CASSLRTGLDIQYF. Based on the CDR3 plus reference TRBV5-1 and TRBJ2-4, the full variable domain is KAGVTQTPRYLIKTRGQQVTLSCSPISGHRSVSWYQQTPGQGLQFLFEYFSETQRNKGNFPGRFSGRQFSNSRSEMNVSTLELGDSALYLCASSLRTGLDIQYFGAGTRLSVL.

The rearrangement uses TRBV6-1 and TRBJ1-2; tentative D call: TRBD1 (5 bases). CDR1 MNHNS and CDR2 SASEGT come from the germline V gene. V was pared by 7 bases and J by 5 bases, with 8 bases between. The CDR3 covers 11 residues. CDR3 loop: CASKQDYGYTF. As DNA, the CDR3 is TGTGCCAGCAAACAGGATTATGGCTACACCTTC.

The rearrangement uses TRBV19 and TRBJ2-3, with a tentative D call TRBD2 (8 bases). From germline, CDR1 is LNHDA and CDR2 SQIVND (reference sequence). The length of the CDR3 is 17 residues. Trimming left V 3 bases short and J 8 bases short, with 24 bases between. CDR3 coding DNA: TGTGCCAGTAGTATCAGACGACGGGAGGGGGCCGCCTCTACGCAGTATTTT. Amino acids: CASSIRRREGAASTQYF.

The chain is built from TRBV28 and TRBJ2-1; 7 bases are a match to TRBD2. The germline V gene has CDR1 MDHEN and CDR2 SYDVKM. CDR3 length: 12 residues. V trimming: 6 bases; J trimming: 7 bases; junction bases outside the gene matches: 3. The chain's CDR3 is CASSLLANEQFF. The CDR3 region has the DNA TGTGCCAGCAGCTTACTAGCGAATGAGCAGTTCTTC.

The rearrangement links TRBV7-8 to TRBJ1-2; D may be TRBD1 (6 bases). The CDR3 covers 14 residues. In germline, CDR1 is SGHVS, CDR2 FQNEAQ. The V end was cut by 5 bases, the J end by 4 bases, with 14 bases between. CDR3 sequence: CASSPDRPLYGYTF. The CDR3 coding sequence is TGTGCCAGCAGCCCGGACAGACCTCTCTATGGCTACACCTTC.

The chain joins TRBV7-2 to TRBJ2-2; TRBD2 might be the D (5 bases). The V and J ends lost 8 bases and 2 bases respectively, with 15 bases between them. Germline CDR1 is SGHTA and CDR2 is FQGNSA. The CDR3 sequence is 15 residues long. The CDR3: CASLGPGSNTGELFF. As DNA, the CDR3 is TGTGCCAGCCTCGGGCCGGGGTCCAACACCGGGGAGCTGTTTTTT. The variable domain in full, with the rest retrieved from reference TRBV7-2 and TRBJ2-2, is GAGVSQSPSNKVTEKGKDVELRCDPISGHTALYWYRQSLGQGLEFLIYFQGNSAPDKSGLPSDRFSAERTGGSVSTLTIQRTQQEDSAVYLCASLGPGSNTGELFFGEGSRLTVL.

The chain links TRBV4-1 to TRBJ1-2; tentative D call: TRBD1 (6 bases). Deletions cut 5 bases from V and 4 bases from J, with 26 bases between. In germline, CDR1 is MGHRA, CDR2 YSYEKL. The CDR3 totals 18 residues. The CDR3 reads CASSLIWDINPGSYGYTF. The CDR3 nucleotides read TGCGCCAGCAGCTTAATCTGGGACATTAATCCGGGGAGCTATGGCTACACCTTC.